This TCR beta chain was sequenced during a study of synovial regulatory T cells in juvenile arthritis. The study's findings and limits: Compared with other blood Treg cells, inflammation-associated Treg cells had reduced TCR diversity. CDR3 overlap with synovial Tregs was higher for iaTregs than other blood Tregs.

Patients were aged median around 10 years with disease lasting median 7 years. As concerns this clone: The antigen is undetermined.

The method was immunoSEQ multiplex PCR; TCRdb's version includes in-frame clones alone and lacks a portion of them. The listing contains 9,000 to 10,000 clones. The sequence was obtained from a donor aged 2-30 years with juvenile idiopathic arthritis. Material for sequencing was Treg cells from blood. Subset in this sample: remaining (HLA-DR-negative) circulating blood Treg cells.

The CDR3 is CASSRRFESGNTIYF. The chain carries TRBV5-1 and TRBJ1-3. Per germline, CDR1 SGHRS and CDR2 YFSETQ. This CDR3 contains 15 residues. No DNA sequence was recorded.